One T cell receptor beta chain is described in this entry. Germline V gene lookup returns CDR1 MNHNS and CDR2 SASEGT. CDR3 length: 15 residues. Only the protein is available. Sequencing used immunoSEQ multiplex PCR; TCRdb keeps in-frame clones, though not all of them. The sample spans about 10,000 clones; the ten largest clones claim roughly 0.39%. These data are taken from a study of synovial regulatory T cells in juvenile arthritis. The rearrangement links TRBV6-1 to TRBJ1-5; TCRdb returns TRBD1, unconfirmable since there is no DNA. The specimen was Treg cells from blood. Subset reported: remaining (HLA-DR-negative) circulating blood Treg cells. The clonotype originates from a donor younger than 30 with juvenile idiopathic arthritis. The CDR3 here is CASSEADRGTQPQHF.